This T cell receptor (beta chain) is drawn from a study of blood T cell repertoires in COVID-19. Measured with immunoSEQ multiplex PCR; TCRdb has only the in-frame clones, and not every one. The sample holds roughly 50,000 clones, around nine tenths seen once. J was trimmed by 7 bases and V by 0 bases; bases with no gene match: 10. Per germline, CDR1 LNHNV and CDR2 YYDKDF (reference sequence). The CDR3 length is 17 residues. The receptor's source is an elderly man with acute or convalescent COVID-19. Sequenced: peripheral blood. The chain employs TRBV15 and TRBJ2-2; 8 nucleotides agree with TRBD1. The CDR3 is CATSRDVTGGIGGELFF. The CDR3 nucleotides read TGTGCCACCAGCAGAGATGTCACAGGGGGGATTGGCGGGGAGCTGTTTTTT.